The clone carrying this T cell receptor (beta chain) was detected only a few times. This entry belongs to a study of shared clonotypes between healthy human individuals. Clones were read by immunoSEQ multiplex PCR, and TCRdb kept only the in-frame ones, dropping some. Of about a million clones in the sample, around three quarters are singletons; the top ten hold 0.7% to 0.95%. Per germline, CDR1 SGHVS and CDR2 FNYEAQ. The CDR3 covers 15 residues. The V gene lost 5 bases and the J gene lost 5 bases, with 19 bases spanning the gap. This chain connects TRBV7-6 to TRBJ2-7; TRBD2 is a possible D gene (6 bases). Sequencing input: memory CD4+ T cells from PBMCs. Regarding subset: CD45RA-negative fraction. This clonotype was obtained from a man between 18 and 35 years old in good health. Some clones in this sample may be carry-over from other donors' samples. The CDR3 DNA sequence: TGTGCCAGCAGCCCTACCCCCCGGAGGGCTCACGAGCAGTACTTC. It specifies CASSPTPRRAHEQYF.